This note documents a single TCR beta chain sequence. This clonotype was seen many times. The clone's antigen remains unknown. Per-base quality was not reported, and no clone a single base away is much larger than it. Hyperthyroidism patients were aged 18 to 65 years and newly diagnosed, with disease duration of less than 2 months. Exclusion was applied to patients with uncontrolled infections, other autoimmune diseases, pregnancy or lactation. Diagnoses were established on the basis of clinical symptoms, serum thyroxine and TRAb, thyroid ultrasound, and orbital computed tomography. Blood from progressor patients was collected at the time of first diagnosis with hyperthyroidism, before any ophthalmopathy symptoms had appeared. PBMCs were isolated from roughly 10 ml of fresh peripheral blood by Ficoll-Paque density gradient centrifugation. Progressor patients were first diagnosed with Graves' hyperthyroidism and then developed ophthalmopathy during follow-up. Trizol reagent was used to extract total RNA, and RNA quality was then checked on an Agilent 2100 Bioanalyzer.

Amplification of TCR beta CDR3 regions was carried out from RNA transcripts. The TCR CDR3 was subjected to a first round of RT-PCR using the HTBI primer set and the Qiagen OneStep RT-PCR kit. Libraries were constructed in a second round of multiplex PCR, after which size selection and purification were carried out. Paired-end sequencing of the libraries was performed with 100 bp reads on an Illumina HiSeq2000. The paper's data handling went like this. SOAPnuke was used to process the raw data, removing reads that contained adapters or uncalled bases, had a mean Phred below 15, or lacked an exact match to the constant primer or identifier. High-quality paired reads were merged with COPE v1.2.5, and unique nucleotide sequences were defined as clonotypes. Clonotypes were aligned to IMGT TRBV, TRBD and TRBJ reference segments using MiTCR v1.1. The analysis included only V-J combinations with a frequency above 0.0001, which together covered 99% to 99.2% of the repertoires. The TCS score was defined as F50 (clonal expansion) divided by E x V (chaos), with BLOSUM62-based TCRdist calculated between CDR3 peptides within each V-J. Welch's t-statistics and random forest reduced around 520 V-J features to 10 to 15, which were used in a naive Bayes classifier (R e1071). TCRdb reworked the public reads: Q25 trimming with fastp, MiXCR clone assembly, productive beta chains retained. Every distinct CDR3 protein forms one entry, paired with its most common genes and DNA. The V and J calls come from TCRdb's annotation, not from the publication. For this sample the table gives 550,000 to 850,000 distinct CDR3 sequences, of which 15% to 20% were detected only once. The ten largest account for around 17% of the sample.

The CDR3 covers 16 residues, taking in both the cysteine and the phenylalanine. The CDR3 DNA has 48 bases and is translated from base 1. V trim: 0 bases; J trim: 4 bases; unmatched bases: 5. From a lookup of the germline V gene, CDR1 and CDR2 are SGHRS and YFSETQ. The entry originates in a study of T cells in Graves' hyperthyroidism and ophthalmopathy (dated by TCRdb to the late 2010s). As for the study more broadly: Peripheral blood samples were taken at initial diagnosis, before any treatment was given. TCR V-J signatures able to tell the groups apart were searched for in a discovery cohort of around 95 patients, of whom more than 40 had Graves' ophthalmopathy and around 56 had stable Graves' hyperthyroidism. An independent validation cohort of 18 to 20 hyperthyroidism patients and 17 patients who later progressed to ophthalmopathy tested prospective prediction of ophthalmopathy. The 80 to 100 discovery patients were randomly divided into training and test sets at a 7:3 ratio. In about 6 Graves' hyperthyroidism patients, the study also compared T-cell repertoires from thyroid tissue with T-cell repertoires from blood. After sampling, hyperthyroidism patients received methimazole starting at 30 mg daily, and ophthalmopathy patients received high-dose intravenous methylprednisolone. The paper reports TCR Vbeta CDR3 sequencing of 130 to 150 peripheral blood samples: around 45 ophthalmopathy, under 80 hyperthyroidism and about 17 progressor patients. The study at large found these results: Most expanded thyroid clonotypes (frequency above 0.001) were also found in blood, which suggests that blood repertoires may mirror thyroid immune responses. In validation, the model predicted progression to ophthalmopathy with approximately 71% sensitivity and 72% to 85% specificity, a median of roughly seven months before onset. No statistical method was used to fix the sample size in advance, and group allocation was not hidden from the investigators. A 13 V-J signature model separated ophthalmopathy from stable hyperthyroidism, with over 85% sensitivity and roughly 81% specificity in cross-validation and 80%/75% in testing.

This receptor chain uses TRBV5-1 and TRBJ2-1; 9 bases in the middle match TRBD2. Sequences were obtained from blood. The sequence was collected from a woman between 45 and 60 years old with Graves' hyperthyroidism that later progressed to Graves' ophthalmopathy. The nucleotide sequence is given as TGCGCCAGCAGCTTGGTGCGGGGGGGCTCGTACAATGAGCAGTTCTTC. It codes for CASSLVRGGSYNEQFF.